This TCR beta chain was identified in a study of T cells in Graves' hyperthyroidism and ophthalmopathy. Whole-study context: Peripheral blood draws took place at initial diagnosis, ahead of any treatment.

The diagnostic basis comprised clinical symptoms, serum thyroxine and TRAb, thyroid ultrasound and orbital computed tomography. This CDR3 has 16 residues. Germline-derived CDR1 and CDR2 are MNHEY and SMNVEV (reference sequence). The ends lost 0 bases at V and 6 bases at J; junction bases unmatched: 8. Amplified TCR beta CDR3 regions came from RNA transcripts. A set of HTBI primers served as the primers for a first-round RT-PCR of the TCR CDR3. In TCRdb, the multiplex PCR reads were re-called with MiXCR into one record per CDR3 protein. The sample has over 300,000 distinct CDR3 sequences, approximately 13% seen once.

The chain links TRBV27 to TRBJ1-5; 7 bases are shared with TRBD1. The sequenced sample consisted of blood. This TCR was sampled from a woman aged 55-69 years with Graves' hyperthyroidism. CDR3 residues: CASSLSPGGRSQPQHF. For the CDR3, the DNA is TGTGCCAGCAGTTTATCCCCAGGGGGTCGGAGTCAGCCCCAGCATTTT.